This TCR beta chain emerged from a study of early T cells in non-severe SARS-CoV-2 infection. Trimming took off 0 bases at V and 5 bases at J, with 11 bases between the two ends. The CDR3 sequence is 15 residues long. CDR1 and CDR2 from the germline V gene are MNHNY and SVGAGI (reference sequence). Details on this clonotype: Its antigen remains unknown.

Each single cDNA molecule received a unique molecular identifier. Via MiXCR, TCRdb re-called the 5' RACE reads, giving one row per CDR3 protein. This table holds some 44,000 distinct CDR3 sequences, roughly 6% found once. Overall study findings and caveats: A preference for anti-spike CD8 responses marked VDJdb matching, which missed private and CD4 specificities.

The TCR originated in an adult who was a healthcare worker with PCR-confirmed SARS-CoV-2 infection or an uninfected control (not recorded which). Source: whole blood, taken at baseline. The rearrangement joins TRBV6-6 to TRBJ1-5, with D possibly TRBD1 on 6 matching bases. Written as DNA, the CDR3 is TGTGCCAGCAGTTACTCTTCGGGGGGCGATCAGCCCCAGCATTTT. Encoded protein: CASSYSSGGDQPQHF.